The 25 T cell receptor beta chains reported below all come from one sample, sequenced in a study of OX40 agonist ivuxolimab in advanced cancers. Measured with immunoSEQ multiplex PCR; TCRdb has only the in-frame clones, and not every one. Here the sample spans about 22,000 clones, roughly 90% being singletons. Sequencing was performed on CD4+ or CD8+ T cells sorted from blood, taken in a trial of the OX40 agonist ivuxolimab. The receptors come from an adult with an advanced solid tumor such as melanoma, head and neck, liver or kidney cancer.

The chain joins TRBV7-8 to TRBJ2-1; D not resolved. This CDR3 contains 13 residues. V shed 2 bases and J shed 7 bases, with 9 bases lying between them. Looked up from germline, CDR1 is SGHVS and CDR2 is FQNEAQ. The CDR3 region is CASSLLAINEQFF. CDR3 nucleotide sequence: TGTGCCAGCAGCTTACTTGCGATTAATGAGCAGTTCTTC.

This clone was counted at least ten times. The V and J genes are TRBV27 and TRBJ1-2; TRBD1 matches at 8 bases. The CDR3 has 12 residues. The trim removed 4 bases at V and 5 bases at J, leaving 0 bases unmatched. Germline V CDR1 and CDR2: MNHEY, SMNVEV (reference sequence). The CDR3 nucleotides read TGTGCCAGCAGTTGGGACAGGTATGGCTACACCTTC. Protein sequence: CASSWDRYGYTF.

The J gene is TRBJ2-7, the V gene TRBV27; D perhaps matches TRBD2 (6 bases). The CDR3 covers 15 residues. V was cut by 6 bases and J by 0 bases, with 15 bases left in between. Germline V lookup: CDR1 MNHEY, CDR2 SMNVEV (reference sequence). CDR3 in DNA: TGTGCCAGCAGGAGGGGAGGCCGGAGCTCCTACGAGCAGTACTTC. This gives the protein CASRRGGRSSYEQYF.

The chain joins TRBV7-9 to TRBJ1-4; D possibly corresponds to TRBD1 (5 bases). Germline V gene sequence: CDR1 SEHNR, CDR2 FQNEAQ (reference sequence). This CDR3 is built from 15 residues. The V end was cut by 1 base, the J end by 8 bases, with 14 bases between. The CDR3 reads CASSLDPGAGEKLFF. DNA of the CDR3: TGTGCCAGCAGCTTAGACCCCGGGGCAGGCGAAAAACTGTTTTTT.

This sequence joins TRBV4-1 and TRBJ2-1; no clear D gene. The germline V and J ends were trimmed by 2 bases and 0 bases, with 5 bases remaining between them. Germline V lookup: CDR1 MGHRA, CDR2 YSYEKL. CDR3 length: 14 amino acids. DNA for the CDR3: TGCGCCAGCAGCCAACCGAGCTCCTACAATGAGCAGTTCTTC. Its translation: CASSQPSSYNEQFF.

The J gene is TRBJ2-5, the V gene TRBV28; the D gene is possibly TRBD2 (5 bases). The DNA end is more similar to TRBJ2-7, so the J call may be wrong. The CDR3 extends over 13 amino acids. The germline CDR1 and CDR2 sequences are MDHEN and SYDVKM. The CDR3, as DNA: TGTGCCAGCAGTCGTGACTATTTCTACGAGCAGTACTTC. Its protein product is CASSRDYFYEQYF.

The J gene is TRBJ2-7, the V gene TRBV4-3; D is unresolved. V was cut by 0 bases and J by 0 bases, with 6 bases left in between. The CDR3 is 14 amino acids. Germline values: CDR1 LGHNA, CDR2 YSLEER. DNA of the CDR3: TGCGCCAGCAGCCAAGATTGGGGCTCCTACGAGCAGTACTTC. Translation: CASSQDWGSYEQYF.

The genes are TRBV29-1 and TRBJ2-7; D call uncertain. Trimming stripped 7 bases from V and 1 base from J, with 11 bases between. CDR1 SQVTM and CDR2 ANQGSEA come from the germline V gene. The CDR3 consists of 12 residues. CDR3: CSAEGLSYEQYF. The CDR3 DNA follows: TGCAGCGCCGAAGGGCTTTCCTACGAGCAGTACTTC.

The chain is built from TRBV13 and TRBJ2-7; D might be TRBD2 (6 bases). Trimming removed 1 base from V and 4 bases from J, with 8 bases in between. Per germline, CDR1 PRHDT and CDR2 FYEKMQ (reference sequence). This CDR3 spans 13 amino acids. CDR3 loop: CASSLAGDYEQYF. DNA for the CDR3: TGTGCCAGCAGCTTAGCGGGGGATTACGAGCAGTACTTC.

This chain uses TRBV30 with TRBJ2-3; D may be TRBD2 (6 bases). The germline gives CDR1 GTSNPN, CDR2 SVGIG (reference sequence). V was cut by 3 bases and J by 2 bases, with 15 bases left in between. The CDR3 sequence is 15 residues long. CDR3 in amino acids: CAWRKDYVPTDTQYF. The CDR3 DNA is TGTGCCTGGAGAAAGGACTACGTCCCCACAGATACGCAGTATTTT.

The chain recombines TRBV27 with TRBJ2-7, with 7 bases aligning to TRBD1. Losses at the gene ends were 5 bases for V and 2 bases for J; bases not matched to a gene: 6. Germline loops: CDR1 MNHEY, CDR2 SMNVEV (reference sequence). The CDR3 sequence is 14 residues long. CDR3 residues: CASSNRDSTYEQYF. Written as DNA, the CDR3 is TGTGCCAGCAGTAACCGGGACAGTACCTACGAGCAGTACTTC.

This clone was seen only once. This sequence joins TRBV4-3 and TRBJ2-2, with TRBD2 matching 11 bases. This CDR3 is 20 amino acids long. Trimming cost V 0 bases and J 0 bases; bases outside gene matches: 9. The germline V gene has CDR1 LGHNA and CDR2 YSLEER. DNA for the CDR3: TGCGCCAGCAGCCAAGATTCGTCACTAGCGGGGGTAACGAACACCGGGGAGCTGTTTTTT. Translated: CASSQDSSLAGVTNTGELFF.

This clone was counted once. The chain couples TRBV29-1 to TRBJ1-2; D call uncertain. The CDR3 totals 10 residues. Trimming pared 5 bases from V and 4 bases from J, leaving 5 bases between. Germline values: CDR1 SQVTM, CDR2 ANQGSEA. CDR3 DNA: TGCAGCGTTAACAGCTATGGCTACACCTTC. Residues: CSVNSYGYTF.

The chain uses TRBV27 and TRBJ2-7; TRBD2 matches at 10 bases. The J segment lost 2 bases and the V segment lost 6 bases, leaving 4 bases of the junction unmatched. The CDR3 covers 14 residues. Per germline, CDR1 MNHEY and CDR2 SMNVEV (reference sequence). The CDR3 region has the DNA TGTGCCAGCAGAAACAGCGGGAGGGCCTACGAGCAGTACTTC. Its protein product is CASRNSGRAYEQYF.

The rearrangement uses TRBV6-5 and TRBJ1-1; D is uncertain. The V gene lost 2 bases and the J gene lost 3 bases, with 10 bases spanning the gap. The germline V gene encodes CDR1 MNHEY and CDR2 SVGAGI. The CDR3 is made up of 14 amino acids. For the CDR3, the DNA is TGTGCCAGCAGTTACGAGGACTTGGACACTGAAGCTTTCTTT. It codes for CASSYEDLDTEAFF.

V usage is TRBV27 and J usage is TRBJ1-1; TRBD1 aligns across 7 bases. Germline V CDR1 and CDR2: MNHEY, SMNVEV (reference sequence). The CDR3 extends over 17 amino acids. Unmatched junction bases numbered 15, after V lost 6 bases and J lost 2 bases. The CDR3: CASRLGTVSPPNTEAFF. CDR3 DNA: TGTGCCAGCAGATTAGGGACAGTGTCCCCTCCTAACACTGAAGCTTTCTTT.

The chain uses TRBV30 and TRBJ1-4; weak D call: TRBD1 (6 bases). The CDR3 totals 11 residues. Trimming stripped 7 bases from V and 8 bases from J, with 11 bases between. Germline assignment: CDR1 GTSNPN and CDR2 SVGIG (reference sequence). The DNA of the CDR3 is TGTGCCTCAAGGGGGGGCGAAAAACTGTTTTTT. Its protein product is CASRGGEKLFF.

The table lists this clone with a few counts. The genes are TRBV6-6 and TRBJ2-7; 7 positions agree with TRBD2. The V and J ends lost 6 bases and 7 bases, in that order; junction bases with no gene match: 6. CDR1 and CDR2 from the germline V gene are MNHNY and SVGAGI (reference sequence). The CDR3 is made up of 12 amino acids. The CDR3 region is CASRRGVVEQYF. CDR3 DNA sequence: TGTGCCAGCAGACGGGGGGTGGTTGAGCAGTACTTC.

The chain employs TRBV27 and TRBJ2-1; 7 nucleotides line up with TRBD2. Germline-derived CDR1 and CDR2 are MNHEY and SMNVEV (reference sequence). J was trimmed by 8 bases and V by 5 bases; bases with no gene match: 6. The CDR3 is 13 amino acids. The CDR3 loop is CASSTRLADEQFF. CDR3 in DNA: TGTGCCAGCAGTACCCGACTAGCTGATGAGCAGTTCTTC.

This chain joins TRBV5-1 and TRBJ2-1; D remains ambiguous. The V and J ends lost 3 bases and 5 bases respectively, with 9 bases between them. CDR3 length: 13 amino acids. From germline, CDR1 is SGHRS and CDR2 YFSETQ. DNA of the CDR3: TGCGCCAGCAGCTGGAGTGGGCACAATGAGCAGTTCTTC. This encodes CASSWSGHNEQFF.

The chain has TRBV12-5 and TRBJ2-3; D remains ambiguous. The CDR3 totals 15 residues. Germline CDR1 and CDR2: LGHNT and FRNRAP. Trimming stripped 2 bases from V and 1 base from J, with 10 bases between. The CDR3 region has the DNA TGTGCTAGTGGTTTGAAACCCGACGGCACAGATACGCAGTATTTT. Encoded protein: CASGLKPDGTDTQYF.

The J gene is TRBJ2-5, the V gene TRBV27; the D gene is possibly TRBD2 (5 bases). Germline V gene lookup returns CDR1 MNHEY and CDR2 SMNVEV (reference sequence). The CDR3 is made up of 14 amino acids. V lost 5 bases and J 2 bases, leaving 12 bases between the germline ends. The CDR3 DNA sequence: TGTGCCAGCAGTCCTTCTAGCTCACAAGAGACCCAGTACTTC. Translated, it gives CASSPSSSQETQYF.

The V and J genes are TRBV6-5 and TRBJ2-1; D possibly corresponds to TRBD1 (5 bases). Germline V CDR1 and CDR2: MNHEY, SVGAGI. V was pared by 0 bases and J by 7 bases, with 13 bases between. This CDR3 is built from 15 residues. The CDR3 reads CASSYSRGLLNEQFF. In nucleotides, the CDR3 is TGTGCCAGCAGTTACTCTAGGGGTCTGTTAAATGAGCAGTTCTTC.

This chain uses TRBV7-3 with TRBJ2-5; D may match TRBD1 or TRBD2 (5 bases each). The CDR3 contains 15 residues. V was clipped by 5 bases and J by 5 bases, with 18 bases between them. CDR1 SGHTA and CDR2 FQGTGA come from the germline V gene. CDR3 region: CASSPSRRWGETQYF. The DNA of the CDR3 is TGTGCCAGCAGCCCGAGTCGGCGGTGGGGGGAGACCCAGTACTTC.

V usage is TRBV28 and J usage is TRBJ2-7, with D hard to call. The CDR3 has 12 amino acids. CDR1 is MDHEN and CDR2 is SYDVKM in the germline V gene. Deletions cut 3 bases from V and 7 bases from J, with 10 bases between. The CDR3 bases are TGTGCCAGCAGTTTCCGGTTGTGGGAGCAGTACTTC. It yields the protein CASSFRLWEQYF.